This paragraph reports one T cell receptor (beta chain). Assay used: immunoSEQ multiplex PCR; TCRdb lists only in-frame clones, some missing. The data contain some 76,000 clones, over 90% of them singletons. This record belongs to a study of T cell changes during pregnancy in multiple sclerosis. Germline V gene data show CDR1 as SEHNR and CDR2 as FQNEAQ (reference sequence). The CDR3 loop spans 16 amino acids. J lost 2 bases, V lost 6 bases, and 10 bases had no gene match. V and J are TRBV7-9 and TRBJ2-3; 8 bases are a match to TRBD2. This sample comprised CD4+ T cells from peripheral blood mononuclear cells, obtained after pregnancy. The clonotype was recovered from a female donor with multiple sclerosis, enrolled in a pregnancy study. The CDR3, as DNA: TGTGCCAGCAGTAGCGGGATAGTAACTAACACAGATACGCAGTATTTT. Encoded protein: CASSSGIVTNTDTQYF.